These 10 T cell receptor beta chains came from one sample sequenced in a study of blood T cell repertoires in COVID-19. Using immunoSEQ multiplex PCR, the repertoire was profiled, and TCRdb retains in-frame clones only, with some absent. The table includes tens of thousands of clones, approximately 78% detected once. The sample comprised peripheral blood. These receptors came from an elderly woman with acute or convalescent COVID-19.

The chain employs TRBV11-2 and TRBJ2-2; weak D call: TRBD2 (6 bases). Germline V lookup: CDR1 SGHAT, CDR2 FQNNGV. CDR3 size: 12 residues. V lost 4 bases, J lost 13 bases, and 13 bases lay in between. CDR3 amino acids: CASSSMGGGLFF. Here the CDR3 DNA reads TGTGCCAGCAGCTCCATGGGGGGAGGGCTGTTTTTT.

The chain employs TRBV11-2 and TRBJ1-1, with unresolved D. This CDR3 is built from 13 residues. From germline, CDR1 is SGHAT and CDR2 FQNNGV. V lost 2 bases and J lost 3, with 7 bases in between. CDR3 sequence reads: CASSLREDTEAFF. The DNA for the CDR3 is TGTGCCAGCAGCTTACGAGAGGACACTGAAGCTTTCTTT. The entire variable domain, with the rest obtained from reference TRBV11-2 and TRBJ1-1, is as follows: EAGVAQSPRYKIIEKRQSVAFWCNPISGHATLYWYQQILGQGPKLLIQFQNNGVVDDSQLPKDRFSAERLKGVDSTLKIQPAKLEDSAVYLCASSLREDTEAFFGQGTRLTVV.

The CDR3 sequence: CASSPETGGHQPQHF. The CDR3 bases are TGTGCCAGCAGCCCCGAGACAGGGGGCCATCAGCCCCAGCATTTT. The chain joins TRBV7-8 to TRBJ1-5; TRBD1 matches 10 bases. The CDR3 covers 15 residues. Germline V lookup: CDR1 SGHVS, CDR2 FQNEAQ. J was trimmed by 5 bases and V by 5 bases; bases with no gene match: 6.

V and J are TRBV7-2 and TRBJ1-4; 8 nucleotides align to TRBD1. The CDR3 spans 14 residues. Germline V lookup: CDR1 SGHTA, CDR2 FQGNSA. Trimming removed 5 bases from V and 4 bases from J; junction bases left unmatched: 3. DNA for the CDR3: TGTGCCAGCAGCCTCGACAGGGGTAATGAAAAACTGTTTTTT. This gives the protein CASSLDRGNEKLFF. The full variable domain, with the rest looked up from reference TRBV7-2 and TRBJ1-4, is GAGVSQSPSNKVTEKGKDVELRCDPISGHTALYWYRQSLGQGLEFLIYFQGNSAPDKSGLPSDRFSAERTGGSVSTLTIQRTQQEDSAVYLCASSLDRGNEKLFFGSGTQLSVL.

The V gene is TRBV21-1, the J gene TRBJ2-3; the table calls TRBD1, which could not be checked here. TRBV21-1 is a known pseudogene. There are 15 residues in the CDR3. CDR3 nucleotide sequence: TGTGCCAGCAGAGTTACAGAAACTAGCACAGATACGCAGTATTTT. It encodes CASRVTETSTDTQYF.

This rearrangement joins TRBV6-2 or TRBV6-3 to TRBJ2-1; TRBD2 agrees at 10 bases. Germline CDR1 is MNHEY and CDR2 is SVGEGT. The length of the CDR3 is 14 residues. V lost 4 bases to trimming and J lost 4 bases; unmatched junction nucleotides: 1. The CDR3 loop reads CASSSAGGYNEQFF. The CDR3 DNA reads as TGTGCCAGCAGTTCAGCGGGAGGGTACAATGAGCAGTTCTTC.

The chain uses TRBV5-1 and TRBJ1-5, with D maybe TRBD1 (5 bases). Germline V gene lookup returns CDR1 SGHRS and CDR2 YFSETQ. The CDR3 totals 16 residues. V was trimmed by 0 bases and J by 2 bases, leaving 12 bases between them. In DNA form, the CDR3 reads TGCGCCAGCAGCTTGGGGGCAGGGCTCGGCAATCAGCCCCAGCATTTT. It specifies CASSLGAGLGNQPQHF.

The chain recombines TRBV27 with TRBJ2-3, with 10 bases lining up with TRBD2. Unmatched junction bases numbered 12, after V lost 10 bases and J lost 5 bases. CDR1 MNHEY and CDR2 SMNVEV come from the germline V gene (reference sequence). The CDR3 is made up of 15 amino acids. The CDR3 DNA is TGTGCCACCGCATCGACTAGCGGGCTGGGAGATACGCAGTATTTT. It codes for CATASTSGLGDTQYF.

The chain links TRBV25-1 to TRBJ2-7; D is perhaps TRBD2 (6 bases). Trimming pared 2 bases from V and 1 base from J, leaving 12 bases between. The CDR3 extends over 15 amino acids. Germline assignment: CDR1 MGHDK and CDR2 SYGVNS. CDR3 coding DNA: TGTGCCAGCAGTGAAGTAGGTAGCGGTTCCTACGAGCAGTACTTC. This sequence encodes CASSEVGSGSYEQYF.

V is TRBV3-1 (or the pseudogene TRBV3-2) and J is TRBJ2-1; 8 bases line up with TRBD2. The germline gives CDR1 LGHDT, CDR2 YNNKEL (reference sequence). The CDR3 spans 15 residues. V shed 1 base and J 12 bases; nucleotides not matched to a gene: 11. The CDR3 nucleotides read TGTGCCAGCAGCCAAGCGGGGGGGCCTGGAGCGGGGCAGTTCTTC. This gives the protein CASSQAGGPGAGQFF.